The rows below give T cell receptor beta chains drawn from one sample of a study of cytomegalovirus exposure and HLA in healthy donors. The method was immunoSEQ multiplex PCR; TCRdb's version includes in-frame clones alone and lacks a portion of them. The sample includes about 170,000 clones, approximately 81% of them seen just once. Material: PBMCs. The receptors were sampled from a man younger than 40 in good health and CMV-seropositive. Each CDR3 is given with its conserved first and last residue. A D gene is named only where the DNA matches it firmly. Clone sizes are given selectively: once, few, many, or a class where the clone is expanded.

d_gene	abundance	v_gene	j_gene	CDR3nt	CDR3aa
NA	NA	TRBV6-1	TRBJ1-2	TGTGCCAGCAGTGAGCTAGCCTATGGCTACACCTTC	CASSELAYGYTF
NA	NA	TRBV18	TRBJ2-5	TGTGCCAGCTCACCCGGGATCCTGCAAGAGACCCAGTACTTC	CASSPGILQETQYF
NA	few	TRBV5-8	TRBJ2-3	TGTGCCAGCAGCTTGGGACTAAGGCATGCAGATACGCAGTATTTT	CASSLGLRHADTQYF
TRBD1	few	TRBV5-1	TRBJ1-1	TGCGCCAGCAGCTCGCAGGGGGGAACTGAAGCTTTCTTT	CASSSQGGTEAFF
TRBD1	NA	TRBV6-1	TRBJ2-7	TGTGCCAGCATTCGGGACAGGGGGAACTACGAGCAGTACTTC	CASIRDRGNYEQYF
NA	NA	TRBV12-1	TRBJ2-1	TGTGCCAGCAGCTTACTAGCGGGTAATTCCAATGAGCAGTTCTTC	CASSLLAGNSNEQFF
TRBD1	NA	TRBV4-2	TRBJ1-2	TGTGCCAGCAGCCCCAGAGCGGGACAGGGAATTGATGGCTACACCTTC	CASSPRAGQGIDGYTF
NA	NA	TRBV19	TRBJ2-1	TGTGCCAGTAGTATAGTTACATTTGGCCATGAGCAGTTCTTC	CASSIVTFGHEQFF
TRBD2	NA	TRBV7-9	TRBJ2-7	TGTGCCAGCAGCTTATTCGGAGGCGGGAGCGCCTACGAGCAGTACTTC	CASSLFGGGSAYEQYF
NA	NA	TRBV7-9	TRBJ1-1	TGCGCCAGCAGCCAAGATCCGACCGCGGCCACTGAAGCTTTCTTT	CASSQDPTAATEAFF
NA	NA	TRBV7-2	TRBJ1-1	TGTGCCAGCAGCTTACTACAGGGAGTCGAAGCTTTCTTT	CASSLLQGVEAFF
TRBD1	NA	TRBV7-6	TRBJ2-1	TGTGCCAGCAGCTCGACAGGGGGCGCATACAATGAGCAGTTCTTC	CASSSTGGAYNEQFF
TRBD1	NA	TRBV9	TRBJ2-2	TGTGCCAGCAGCGTTCAGACAGGGCCGAACACCGGGGAGCTGTTTTTT	CASSVQTGPNTGELFF
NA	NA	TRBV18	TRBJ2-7	TGTGCCAGCTCACAAACACAGCTGCTCTCCTACGAGCAGTACTTC	CASSQTQLLSYEQYF
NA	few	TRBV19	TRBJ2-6	TGTGCCAGCTGCATCGGGAAGCTTTCAGGGGCCAACGTCCTGACTTTC	CASCIGKLSGANVLTF
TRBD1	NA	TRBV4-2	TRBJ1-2	TGTGCCAGCAGCCCGGGGACAGACCCCGCTAGGTATGGCTACACCTTC	CASSPGTDPARYGYTF
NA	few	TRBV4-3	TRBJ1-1	TGCGCCAGCAGCCAAGGGAGGAGCACTGAAGCTTTCTTT	CASSQGRSTEAFF
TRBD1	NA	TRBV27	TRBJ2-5	TGTGCCAGCAGTGGCTTAGGTTCCAGGGGGCAAGAGACCCAGTACTTC	CASSGLGSRGQETQYF